The 14 T cell receptor beta chains listed next were all sequenced from one sample in a study of blood T cell repertoires in COVID-19. TCRdb keeps only in-frame clones here, not all; method: immunoSEQ multiplex PCR. In the table there are over 300,000 clones, roughly nine tenths of which are singletons. Source material: peripheral blood. The receptor set was obtained from a man in his late teens or twenties who had recovered from COVID-19.

The rearrangement joins TRBV27 to TRBJ2-3; 8 bases fit TRBD1. CDR1 and CDR2 (germline): MNHEY, SMNVEV (reference sequence). The CDR3 runs 12 residues. Trimming took 4 bases from V and 10 from J; bases not matched to a gene: 4. CDR3 protein: CASSSGQDAQYF. As DNA, the CDR3 is TGTGCCAGCAGTTCGGGACAGGATGCGCAGTATTTT.

V and J are TRBV9 and TRBJ2-1, with 7 bases identical to TRBD2. V was clipped by 3 bases and J by 10 bases; unmatched bases: 10. This CDR3 contains 14 residues. Germline loops: CDR1 SGDLS, CDR2 YYNGEE. CDR3 bases: TGTGCCAGCAGCGCCCGGGACTACTTAGGGGAGCAGTTCTTC. Translated, it gives CASSARDYLGEQFF.

The V and J genes are TRBV12-3 or TRBV12-4 and TRBJ2-3, with D unclear. The V and J ends lost 3 bases and 7 bases respectively, with 11 bases between them. This CDR3 has 13 amino acids. As DNA, the CDR3 is TGTGCCAGCAGTTTTCGAGGTCGACATACGCAGTATTTT. Translation: CASSFRGRHTQYF.

The rearrangement uses TRBV19 and TRBJ1-1; TRBD1 matches 10 bases. The germline V gene has CDR1 LNHDA and CDR2 SQIVND (reference sequence). V gave up 3 bases and J gave up 3 bases; unmatched junction bases: 4. This CDR3 region has 15 residues. The CDR3 DNA reads as TGTGCCAGTAGTATGGGACAGGGGATTGACACTGAAGCTTTCTTT. Translation: CASSMGQGIDTEAFF.

The J gene is TRBJ2-7, the V gene TRBV27; D unclear. Germline lookup yields CDR1 MNHEY and CDR2 SMNVEV (reference sequence). Trimming pared 5 bases from V and 0 bases from J, leaving 8 bases between. The CDR3 extends over 13 amino acids. CDR3 residues: CASSLTASYEQYF. The DNA of the CDR3 is TGTGCCAGCAGTCTAACTGCCTCCTACGAGCAGTACTTC.

The chain links TRBV9 to TRBJ2-1; D perhaps matches TRBD2 (6 bases). The germline V gene has CDR1 SGDLS and CDR2 YYNGEE. The CDR3 totals 15 residues. The ends were cut back, 6 bases at V and 3 bases at J, with 16 bases in the middle. CDR3 sequence: CASTTSSANYNEQFF. In nucleotides, the CDR3 is TGTGCCAGCACAACCTCTAGCGCGAACTACAATGAGCAGTTCTTC.

The V and J genes are TRBV10-2 and TRBJ2-2; D is perhaps TRBD1 (5 bases). V gave up 7 bases and J gave up 0 bases, with 12 bases separating them. Per germline, CDR1 WSHSY and CDR2 SAAADI. The CDR3 is 15 amino acids. CDR3 sequence (DNA): TGCGCCAGCACTAGAACAGGCGCGAACACCGGGGAGCTGTTTTTT. It translates to CASTRTGANTGELFF.

V gene TRBV5-1 combines with J gene TRBJ1-3; no firm D call. This CDR3 is 14 amino acids long. V gave up 0 bases and J gave up 4 bases, with 8 bases separating them. Germline values: CDR1 SGHRS, CDR2 YFSETQ. CDR3 in DNA: TGCGCCAGCAGCTTGGACAGCGGGGGAAACACCATATATTTT. It encodes CASSLDSGGNTIYF.

The chain uses TRBV25-1 and TRBJ2-7, with D possibly TRBD1 on 5 matching bases. The CDR3 has 13 residues. V was trimmed by 3 bases and J by 3 bases, leaving 9 bases between them. CDR1 is MGHDK, CDR2 SYGVNS, per germline. The CDR3 region has the DNA TGTGCCAGCAGTGATGCCAGGGTCTACGAGCAGTACTTC. Translation: CASSDARVYEQYF.

The table lists this clone with a few counts. The chain uses TRBV10-2 and TRBJ1-2; tentative D call: TRBD1 (6 bases). Germline assignment: CDR1 WSHSY and CDR2 SAAADI. This CDR3 is built from 13 residues. The ends were cut back, 3 bases at V and 3 bases at J, with 8 bases in the middle. DNA for the CDR3: TGCGCCAGCAGTGACCCAGGGGACTATGGCTACACCTTC. It codes for CASSDPGDYGYTF.

The V call is TRBV4-1, the J call TRBJ1-2, with TRBD1 matching 7 bases. Per the germline V gene, CDR1 is MGHRA and CDR2 is YSYEKL. There are 16 residues in the CDR3. The junction had 8 bases not matched to a gene; V was cut back by 0 bases and J by 4 bases. CDR3 nucleotides: TGCGCCAGCAGCCAAGACCCTTTCACAGGGGTCTATGGCTACACCTTC. As protein: CASSQDPFTGVYGYTF.

The chain carries TRBV9 and TRBJ1-4, with 7 bases lining up with TRBD1. V shed 0 bases, J shed 5 bases, and the junction held 4 bases outside the gene matches. The CDR3 totals 15 residues. Germline V gene sequence: CDR1 SGDLS, CDR2 YYNGEE. The CDR3 region is CASSVAGQVNEKLFF. Here the CDR3 DNA reads TGTGCCAGCAGCGTAGCCGGACAGGTGAATGAAAAACTGTTTTTT.

This chain links TRBV6-1 with TRBJ1-5; D gene ambiguous. CDR1 and CDR2 (germline): MNHNS, SASEGT. Trimming cost V 3 bases and J 1 base, with 10 bases left between them. This CDR3 is built from 15 residues. The CDR3 loop is CASSEVGESNQPQHF. The CDR3 DNA sequence: TGTGCCAGCAGTGAGGTCGGGGAAAGCAATCAGCCCCAGCATTTT.

The rearrangement links TRBV10-3 to TRBJ2-2, with 9 bases matching TRBD2. The length of the CDR3 is 16 residues. Germline V gives CDR1 ENHRY, CDR2 SYGVKD. The V segment lost 7 bases and the J segment 3 bases; nucleotides outside the gene matches: 9. CDR3 in DNA: TGTGCCATCAAACAGCGGGAGGCGGAGTACACCGGGGAGCTGTTTTTT. This gives the protein CAIKQREAEYTGELFF.